The rows below give T cell receptor beta chains drawn from one sample of a study of response to subunit inactivated influenza vaccine. TCRdb analysed the RT-PCR reads with MiXCR anew, one entry per CDR3 protein. The data contain fewer than 650,000 distinct CDR3 sequences, 10% to 15% of them singletons. This specimen consisted of PBMCs from blood, obtained roughly 45 days after vaccination. These receptors all stem from a man aged 50 to 59 who received an inactivated influenza vaccine. Each CDR3 is given with its conserved first and last residue. Fields, in order: V gene, clone size, CDR3 length, J gene, D gene, CDR3 protein, CDR3 DNA. The D gene is left open where the match is weak. Not every row has a clone size; where given, it reads once, few, many or a size class.

V: TRBV29-1
size: few
length: 17
J: TRBJ2-1
D: TRBD2
CDR3: CSVLRTARAGGYNEQFF
DNA: TGCAGCGTCTTGCGTACTGCTCGAGCGGGGGGGTATAATGAGCAGTTCTTC

V: TRBV5-1
size: few
length: 16
J: TRBJ1-1
D: TRBD1
CDR3: CASSLDNRGPNTEAFF
DNA: TGCGCCAGCAGCTTGGATAACAGGGGACCGAACACTGAAGCTTTCTTT

V: TRBV12-3/TRBV12-4
size: many
length: 11
J: TRBJ2-7
D: .
CDR3: CASSRAYEQYF
DNA: TGTGCCAGCAGCCGCGCCTACGAGCAGTACTTC

V: TRBV11-1
size: .
length: 18
J: TRBJ2-3
D: TRBD1
CDR3: CASRSPGQGGAVADTQYF
DNA: TGTGCCAGCAGATCTCCGGGACAGGGTGGCGCGGTGGCAGATACGCAGTATTTT

V: TRBV6-5
size: .
length: 17
J: TRBJ2-1
D: TRBD2
CDR3: CASSYSQTSGRHNEQFF
DNA: TGTGCCAGCAGTTACTCACAGACTAGCGGGCGCCACAATGAGCAGTTCTTC

V: TRBV6-4
size: .
length: 16
J: TRBJ2-4
D: TRBD1
CDR3: CASKGRGKDVKNIQYF
DNA: TGTGCCAGCAAAGGCAGGGGGAAGGACGTCAAAAACATTCAGTACTTC

V: TRBV7-9
size: few
length: 16
J: TRBJ1-2
D: .
CDR3: CASSLYLSAGPYGYTF
DNA: TGTGCCAGCAGTCTCTACTTGTCCGCCGGCCCCTATGGCTACACCTTC

V: TRBV5-1
size: few
length: 15
J: TRBJ2-7
D: TRBD1
CDR3: CASSLGTANTYEQYF
DNA: TGCGCCAGCAGCTTAGGGACAGCTAATACCTACGAGCAGTACTTC

V: TRBV12-3/TRBV12-4
size: few
length: 12
J: TRBJ1-2
D: .
CDR3: CASSLRGAGYTF
DNA: TGTGCCAGCAGTTTACGGGGGGCTGGCTACACCTTC

V: TRBV7-9
size: few
length: 12
J: TRBJ2-5
D: .
CDR3: CASSLMLETQYF
DNA: TGTGCCAGCAGCTTAATGTTGGAGACCCAGTACTTC

V: TRBV20-1
size: many
length: 13
J: TRBJ1-2
D: .
CDR3: CSARKTANYGYTF
DNA: TGCAGTGCTCGAAAGACAGCGAACTATGGCTACACCTTC

V: TRBV2
size: .
length: 14
J: TRBJ2-7
D: .
CDR3: CASSDSTPSYEQYF
DNA: TGTGCCAGCAGTGACTCTACCCCCTCCTACGAGCAGTACTTC

V: TRBV5-5
size: many
length: 17
J: TRBJ2-3
D: TRBD2
CDR3: CASSYGTSGRDGDTQYF
DNA: TGTGCCAGCAGCTACGGGACTAGCGGGAGGGATGGAGATACGCAGTATTTT

V: TRBV6-2/TRBV6-3
size: few
length: 15
J: TRBJ1-2
D: .
CDR3: CASSPGARGPYGYTF
DNA: TGTGCCAGCAGTCCCGGGGCGAGGGGACCCTATGGCTACACCTTC

V: TRBV5-1
size: .
length: 16
J: TRBJ2-2
D: TRBD2
CDR3: CASSLDAAGETGELFF
DNA: TGCGCCAGCAGCTTGGACGCAGCGGGAGAAACCGGGGAGCTGTTTTTT

V: TRBV28
size: .
length: 16
J: TRBJ1-5
D: TRBD1
CDR3: CASRTMGQATNQPQHF
DNA: TGTGCCAGCAGAACCATGGGACAGGCAACCAATCAGCCCCAGCATTTT

V: TRBV7-2
size: .
length: 15
J: TRBJ2-5
D: TRBD2
CDR3: CASSVTGLGQETQYF
DNA: TGTGCCAGCAGCGTTACGGGACTAGGCCAAGAGACCCAGTACTTC

V: TRBV20-1
size: many
length: 13
J: TRBJ2-7
D: TRBD1
CDR3: CSAETGSSYEQYF
DNA: TGCAGTGCCGAGACAGGGAGCTCCTACGAGCAGTACTTC

V: TRBV9
size: few
length: 15
J: TRBJ2-7
D: .
CDR3: CASSVDASGEGEQYF
DNA: TGTGCCAGCAGCGTAGACGCGAGTGGTGAGGGCGAGCAGTACTTC

V: TRBV7-3
size: .
length: 16
J: TRBJ2-6
D: .
CDR3: CASSPGHHSGANVLTF
DNA: TGTGCCAGCAGCCCCGGACATCACTCTGGGGCCAACGTCCTGACTTTC

V: TRBV28
size: .
length: 15
J: TRBJ1-1
D: .
CDR3: CASSLRGHRNTEAFF
DNA: TGTGCCAGCAGTTTACGGGGACACAGGAACACTGAAGCTTTCTTT

V: TRBV6-2/TRBV6-3
size: few
length: 16
J: TRBJ1-5
D: TRBD1
CDR3: CASKNSQGQGYQPQHF
DNA: TGTGCCAGCAAAAACAGCCAAGGACAGGGGTATCAGCCCCAGCATTTT

V: TRBV7-9
size: .
length: 14
J: TRBJ2-2
D: TRBD2
CDR3: CASRGPAGTGELFF
DNA: TGTGCCAGCCGTGGGCCAGCGGGGACCGGGGAGCTGTTTTTT

V: TRBV5-1
size: many
length: 18
J: TRBJ1-1
D: .
CDR3: CASSLVQVASDINTEAFF
DNA: TGCGCCAGCAGCTTGGTTCAGGTAGCATCGGACATCAACACTGAAGCTTTCTTT

V: TRBV6-1
size: few
length: 15
J: TRBJ2-7
D: .
CDR3: CASGLSPQGPYEQYF
DNA: TGTGCCAGCGGGCTGAGTCCTCAGGGGCCCTACGAGCAGTACTTC

V: TRBV20-1
size: few
length: 16
J: TRBJ2-7
D: TRBD2
CDR3: CSASEGLAGSSYEQYF
DNA: TGCAGTGCTAGTGAGGGACTAGCGGGGAGCTCCTACGAGCAGTACTTC

V: TRBV6-1
size: few
length: 13
J: TRBJ1-6
D: .
CDR3: CASANGQNSPLHF
DNA: TGTGCCAGCGCTAACGGACAGAATTCACCCCTCCACTTT

V: TRBV7-2
size: .
length: 15
J: TRBJ2-7
D: TRBD2
CDR3: CASSPWTSGSYEQYF
DNA: TGTGCCAGCAGCCCATGGACTAGCGGGAGTTACGAGCAGTACTTC

V: TRBV30
size: few
length: 15
J: TRBJ2-1
D: .
CDR3: CAWSEAGTRLNEQFF
DNA: TGTGCCTGGAGTGAGGCCGGGACACGCCTCAATGAGCAGTTCTTC

V: TRBV9
size: .
length: 18
J: TRBJ2-5
D: TRBD2
CDR3: CASSVGLGLAASRETQYF
DNA: TGTGCCAGCAGCGTAGGACTGGGACTAGCGGCCAGCCGGGAGACCCAGTACTTC

V: TRBV6-4
size: .
length: 14
J: TRBJ1-2
D: TRBD1
CDR3: CASSATGESAGYTF
DNA: TGTGCCAGCAGTGCGACAGGGGAATCGGCTGGCTACACCTTC

V: TRBV3-1
size: once
length: 14
J: TRBJ2-5
D: TRBD2
CDR3: CASSLGAGGPTQYF
DNA: TGTGCCAGCTCCTTGGGAGCGGGAGGGCCAACCCAGTACTTC

V: TRBV3-1
size: .
length: 19
J: TRBJ1-6
D: .
CDR3: CASSQSLGAPSSYNSPLHF
DNA: TGTGCCAGCAGCCAATCCCTAGGGGCGCCGAGCTCCTATAATTCACCCCTCCACTTT

V: TRBV7-9
size: .
length: 14
J: TRBJ2-7
D: TRBD1
CDR3: CASSFPVTGHEQYF
DNA: TGTGCCAGCAGCTTCCCCGTGACAGGGCACGAGCAGTACTTC

V: TRBV5-1
size: many
length: 15
J: TRBJ2-2
D: .
CDR3: CASGLRGANTGELFF
DNA: TGCGCCAGCGGCCTAAGGGGAGCCAACACCGGGGAGCTGTTTTTT

V: TRBV6-2/TRBV6-3
size: few
length: 15
J: TRBJ2-2
D: .
CDR3: CASSPFRGSAGELFF
DNA: TGTGCCAGCAGTCCGTTTCGGGGGAGCGCCGGGGAGCTGTTTTTT

V: TRBV10-3
size: many
length: 13
J: TRBJ2-5
D: .
CDR3: CAITRDRQETQYF
DNA: TGTGCCATCACCAGAGACAGACAAGAGACCCAGTACTTC

V: TRBV20-1
size: few
length: 15
J: TRBJ2-7
D: .
CDR3: CSARVFAEGSYEQYF
DNA: TGCAGTGCTAGAGTGTTTGCGGAGGGCTCCTACGAGCAGTACTTC

V: TRBV12-3/TRBV12-4
size: .
length: 15
J: TRBJ2-1
D: .
CDR3: CASSLAHGSDNEQFF
DNA: TGTGCCAGCAGTTTAGCGCATGGGTCCGACAATGAGCAGTTCTTC

V: TRBV2
size: .
length: 17
J: TRBJ2-3
D: TRBD2
CDR3: CASRTGGALAGWDTQYF
DNA: TGTGCCAGCAGGACCGGGGGGGCACTAGCGGGCTGGGATACGCAGTATTTT

V: TRBV27
size: .
length: 18
J: TRBJ2-2
D: .
CDR3: CASSPKGRAEKNTGELFF
DNA: TGTGCCAGCAGTCCTAAGGGTCGAGCGGAGAAGAACACCGGGGAGCTGTTTTTT

V: TRBV2
size: .
length: 14
J: TRBJ2-1
D: .
CDR3: CASRKLVTYNEQFF
DNA: TGTGCCAGCAGGAAGTTGGTAACCTACAATGAGCAGTTCTTC

V: TRBV7-9
size: few
length: 17
J: TRBJ2-2
D: .
CDR3: CASSFKVAEPRTGELFF
DNA: TGTGCCAGCAGCTTCAAGGTGGCGGAGCCACGGACCGGGGAGCTGTTTTTT

V: TRBV5-5
size: .
length: 15
J: TRBJ2-2
D: TRBD1
CDR3: CASSLTQGAPGELFF
DNA: TGTGCCAGCAGCTTAACCCAGGGGGCGCCCGGGGAGCTGTTTTTT

V: TRBV2
size: .
length: 14
J: TRBJ2-7
D: TRBD1
CDR3: CASRATGTGYEQYF
DNA: TGTGCCAGCAGGGCTACGGGGACAGGCTACGAGCAGTACTTC

V: TRBV29-1
size: few
length: 12
J: TRBJ1-3
D: .
CDR3: CSVADGGNTIYF
DNA: TGCAGCGTAGCAGACGGTGGAAACACCATATATTTT

V: TRBV12-3/TRBV12-4
size: few
length: 21
J: TRBJ2-2
D: TRBD1
CDR3: CASSFRLPIQIGQGHTGELFF
DNA: TGTGCCAGCAGTTTTCGCCTCCCCATCCAAATTGGACAGGGTCACACCGGGGAGCTGTTTTTT

V: TRBV7-9
size: .
length: 12
J: TRBJ2-3
D: .
CDR3: CASTSPRDTQYF
DNA: TGTGCCAGCACCTCCCCTCGGGATACGCAGTATTTT

V: TRBV6-1
size: few
length: 14
J: TRBJ1-2
D: TRBD1
CDR3: CASSGRDRVYGYTF
DNA: TGTGCCAGCAGCGGCCGGGACAGGGTCTATGGCTACACCTTC

V: TRBV20-1
size: many
length: 16
J: TRBJ2-1
D: TRBD1
CDR3: CSARGVGDSTYNEQFF
DNA: TGCAGTGCGAGAGGGGTGGGGGACAGCACCTACAATGAGCAGTTCTTC

V: TRBV4-2
size: .
length: 18
J: TRBJ2-7
D: .
CDR3: CASSQDRDTRGPTYEQYF
DNA: TGTGCCAGCAGCCAAGATCGAGATACCCGGGGGCCTACCTACGAGCAGTACTTC

V: TRBV7-7
size: few
length: 16
J: TRBJ2-5
D: .
CDR3: CASSSGGPSYQETQYF
DNA: TGTGCTAGCAGCTCGGGGGGCCCCTCGTACCAAGAGACCCAGTACTTC

V: TRBV28
size: .
length: 15
J: TRBJ2-7
D: .
CDR3: CASMGQRGLSYEQYF
DNA: TGTGCCAGTATGGGACAGCGGGGGTTAAGCTACGAGCAGTACTTC

V: TRBV20-1
size: few
length: 18
J: TRBJ1-5
D: TRBD1
CDR3: CSASKGARLSLGNQPQHF
DNA: TGCAGTGCTAGTAAGGGGGCGCGGCTGAGCCTGGGCAATCAGCCCCAGCATTTT

V: TRBV20-1
size: .
length: 16
J: TRBJ1-4
D: .
CDR3: CSALGLLLTTNEKLFF
DNA: TGCAGTGCCCTGGGACTGCTGTTGACGACTAATGAAAAACTGTTTTTT

V: TRBV6-1
size: .
length: 16
J: TRBJ1-5
D: TRBD1
CDR3: CASSEWGQGSNQPQHF
DNA: TGTGCCAGCAGTGAATGGGGACAGGGTAGCAATCAGCCCCAGCATTTT

V: TRBV10-3
size: few
length: 16
J: TRBJ2-1
D: TRBD2
CDR3: CAITSGGLAGNYEQFF
DNA: TGTGCCATCACCTCGGGGGGACTAGCGGGAAACTATGAGCAGTTCTTC

V: TRBV20-1
size: many
length: 12
J: TRBJ2-1
D: .
CDR3: CSARDEVNEQFF
DNA: TGCAGTGCTAGAGATGAAGTCAATGAGCAGTTCTTC